The table lists the clone carrying this TCR beta chain with a few counts. Its antigen remains unknown. This sample is part of a study of beta chain features in type 1 diabetes. Study as a whole: Healthy donors, compared against patients, showed similar age, gender and cell yields.

Sequenced material consisted of expressed TCRB transcripts (all of the isolated RNA was reverse transcribed). The data were produced by immunoSEQ multiplex PCR, yet TCRdb's version contains in-frame clones alone and is incomplete. This sample has a few hundred thousand clones; roughly 13% occur once, and the top ten carry roughly 0.015%. It was via CD45RO/CCR7/CD25/CD127/CD95/CD27 that CD4+ naive, central memory, regulatory and stem cell-like memory cells were sorted. Study-wide points: VDJ junctions sequenced from type 1 diabetes patients showed fewer insertions and more deletions. Relative to healthy donors, patients appeared to have naive, central memory and Treg TCRB repertoires that were more similar. In all four CD4+ subsets, TCRB CDR3 length was significantly, moderately reduced in type 1 diabetes.

The sequencing input was naive CD4+ T cells from blood. This TCR came from a woman in her late teens or twenties with type 1 diabetes.

The CDR3 coding sequence is TGCGCCAGCAGCTTACCGGGGACTGAGGCAACTAATGAAAAACTGTTTTTT. This codes for CASSLPGTEATNEKLFF. The V and J genes are TRBV5-1 and TRBJ1-4; the D gene is possibly TRBD1 (5 bases). The V end was cut by 2 bases, the J end by 0 bases, with 14 bases between. Germline values: CDR1 SGHRS, CDR2 YFSETQ. The CDR3 runs to 17 residues.